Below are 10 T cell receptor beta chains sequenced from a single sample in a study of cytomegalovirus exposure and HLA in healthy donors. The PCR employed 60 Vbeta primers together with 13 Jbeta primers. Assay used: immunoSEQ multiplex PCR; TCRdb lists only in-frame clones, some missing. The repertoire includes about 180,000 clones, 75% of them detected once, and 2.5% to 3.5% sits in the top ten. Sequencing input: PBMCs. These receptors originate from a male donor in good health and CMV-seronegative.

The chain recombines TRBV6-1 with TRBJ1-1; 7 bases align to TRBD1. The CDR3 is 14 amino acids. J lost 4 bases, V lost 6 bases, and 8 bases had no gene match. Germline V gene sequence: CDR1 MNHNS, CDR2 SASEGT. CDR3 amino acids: CASRTGTAGTEAFF. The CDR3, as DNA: TGTGCCAGCAGGACCGGGACAGCGGGCACTGAAGCTTTCTTT.

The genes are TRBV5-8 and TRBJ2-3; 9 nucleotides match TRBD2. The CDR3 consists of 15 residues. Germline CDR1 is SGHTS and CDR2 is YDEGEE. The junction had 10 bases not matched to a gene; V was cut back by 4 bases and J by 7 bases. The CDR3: CASSIVAGAANTQYF. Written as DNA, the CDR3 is TGTGCCAGCAGCATTGTAGCGGGAGCGGCAAATACGCAGTATTTT.

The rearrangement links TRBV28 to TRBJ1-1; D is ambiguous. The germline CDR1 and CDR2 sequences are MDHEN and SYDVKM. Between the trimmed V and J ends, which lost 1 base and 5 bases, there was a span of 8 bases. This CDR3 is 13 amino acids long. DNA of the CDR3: TGTGCCAGCAGTTTATCACGGGAAACTGAAGCTTTCTTT. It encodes CASSLSRETEAFF.

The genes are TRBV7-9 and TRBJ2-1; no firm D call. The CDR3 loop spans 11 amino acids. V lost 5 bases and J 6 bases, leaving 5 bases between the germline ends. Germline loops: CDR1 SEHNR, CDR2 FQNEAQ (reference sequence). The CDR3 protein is CASSQINEQFF. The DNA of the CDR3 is TGTGCCAGCAGCCAGATCAATGAGCAGTTCTTC.

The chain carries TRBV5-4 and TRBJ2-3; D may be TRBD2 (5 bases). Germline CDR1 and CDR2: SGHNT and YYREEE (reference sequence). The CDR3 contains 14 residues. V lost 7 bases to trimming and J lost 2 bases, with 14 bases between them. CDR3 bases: TGTGCCAGCTCTGAGCCGGGGTCCACAGATACGCAGTATTTT. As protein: CASSEPGSTDTQYF. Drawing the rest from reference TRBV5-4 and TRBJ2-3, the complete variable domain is ETGVTQSPTHLIKTRGQQVTLRCSSQSGHNTVSWYQQALGQGPQFIFQYYREEENGRGNFPPRFSGLQFPNYSSELNVNALELDDSALYLCASSEPGSTDTQYFGPGTRLTVL.

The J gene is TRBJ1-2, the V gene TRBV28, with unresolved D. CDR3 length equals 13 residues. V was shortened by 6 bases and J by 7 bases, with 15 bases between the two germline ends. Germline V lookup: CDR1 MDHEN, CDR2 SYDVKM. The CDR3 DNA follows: TGTGCCAGCAGGTTCGCATCTGGGAGTGGCTACACCTTC. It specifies CASRFASGSGYTF.

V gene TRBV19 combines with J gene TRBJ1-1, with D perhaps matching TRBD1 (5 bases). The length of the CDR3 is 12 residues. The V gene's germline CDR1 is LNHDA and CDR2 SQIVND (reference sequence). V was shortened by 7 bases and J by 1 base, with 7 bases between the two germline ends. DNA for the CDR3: TGTGCCAGTAAGCAGGGGAACACTGAAGCTTTCTTT. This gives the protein CASKQGNTEAFF.

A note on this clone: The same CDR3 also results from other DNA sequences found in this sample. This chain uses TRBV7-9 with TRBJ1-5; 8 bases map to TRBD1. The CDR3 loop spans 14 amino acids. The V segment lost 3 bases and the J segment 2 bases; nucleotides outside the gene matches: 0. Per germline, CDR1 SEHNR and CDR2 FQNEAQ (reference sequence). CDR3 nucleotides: TGTGCCAGCAGCTTGGGACAGGGCAATCAGCCCCAGCATTTT. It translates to CASSLGQGNQPQHF. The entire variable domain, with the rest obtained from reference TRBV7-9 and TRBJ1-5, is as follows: DTGVSQNPRHKITKRGQNVTFRCDPISEHNRLYWYRQTLGQGPEFLTYFQNEAQLEKSRLLSDRFSAERPKGSFSTLEIQRTEQGDSAMYLCASSLGQGNQPQHFGDGTRLSIL.

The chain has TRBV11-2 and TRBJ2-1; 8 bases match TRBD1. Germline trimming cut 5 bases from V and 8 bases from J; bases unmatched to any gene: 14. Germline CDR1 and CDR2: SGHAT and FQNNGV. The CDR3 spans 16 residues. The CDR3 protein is CASSAQDQGALYEQFF. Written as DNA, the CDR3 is TGTGCCAGCAGCGCCCAAGACCAGGGGGCTTTGTATGAGCAGTTCTTC.

Here the CDR3 reads CASSPRQGQGEKLFF. DNA of the CDR3: TGTGCCAGCTCACCGAGACAGGGCCAGGGGGAAAAACTGTTTTTT. The chain combines TRBV18 with TRBJ1-4; TRBD1 matches at 7 bases. Germline V CDR1 and CDR2: KGHSH, LQKENI. Unmatched junction bases numbered 9, after V lost 3 bases and J lost 8 bases. The CDR3 is 15 amino acids.